The sequence of this T cell receptor (beta chain) was determined in a study of blood T cell repertoires in COVID-19. Here immunoSEQ multiplex PCR was the method, and the copy in TCRdb shows in-frame clones only, minus some. This sample has 40,000 to 55,000 clones, with more than 75% found just once. Germline V gene data show CDR1 as LGHNA and CDR2 as YSLEER. V lost 0 bases and J 2 bases, leaving 5 bases between the germline ends. The CDR3 covers 13 residues. The chain is built from TRBV4-3 and TRBJ2-7, with D hard to call. Sequenced sample: peripheral blood. This receptor was obtained from a man aged 45-65 years with active COVID-19. The CDR3 DNA reads TGCGCCAGCAGCCAAGACCCTACCTACGAGCAGTACTTC. Protein sequence: CASSQDPTYEQYF.